This T cell receptor beta chain was sequenced for a study of T cells in Graves' hyperthyroidism and ophthalmopathy. Study-wide findings and caveats: Researchers found most expanded thyroid clonotypes above 0.001 in blood as well. Model-based prediction identified ophthalmopathy a median roughly six months prior to its onset. Through a model of 13 V-J features, ophthalmopathy was separated from stable hyperthyroidism.

Comments on this clonotype: Its target is not known.

The TCR beta CDR3 regions underwent amplification using RNA transcripts as the source. Researchers ran a first-round RT-PCR on the TCR CDR3 using the HTBI primer set. MiXCR, applied by TCRdb to the multiplex PCR reads, yields one record per CDR3 protein. The repertoire has some 510,000 distinct CDR3 sequences, less than 25% of them found once; the top ten carry approximately 26%. Hyperthyroidism had been newly diagnosed in patients aged 18 to 65, and its duration was under 2 months. The clonotype originates from a man aged 18 to 35 with Graves' hyperthyroidism. The sequenced material came from blood.

The CDR3 here is CASSQELGGTQYF. CDR3 sequence (DNA): TGCGCCAGCAGCCAAGAACTAGGGGGGACCCAGTACTTC. This chain connects TRBV4-1 to TRBJ2-5; possible D gene TRBD1, 6 bases. Germline CDR1 reads MGHRA; CDR2 reads YSYEKL. The CDR3 spans 13 residues. Trimming removed 0 bases from V and 7 bases from J, with 9 bases in between.